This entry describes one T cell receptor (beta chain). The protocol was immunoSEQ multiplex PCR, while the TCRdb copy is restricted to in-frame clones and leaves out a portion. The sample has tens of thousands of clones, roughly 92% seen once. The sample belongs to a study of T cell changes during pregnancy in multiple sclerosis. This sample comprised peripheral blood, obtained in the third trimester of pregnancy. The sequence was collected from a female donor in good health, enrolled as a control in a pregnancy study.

CDR3 sequence (DNA): TGTGCCAGCAGCGTAGACAGTCCACCATCCCATGAGCAGTTCTTC. Translated: CASSVDSPPSHEQFF. The gene calls are TRBV9 and TRBJ2-1; D ambiguous. The V end lost 0 bases, the J end lost 8 bases, and 15 bases lay between the germline ends. Germline V gene data show CDR1 as SGDLS and CDR2 as YYNGEE. The CDR3 has 15 amino acids.